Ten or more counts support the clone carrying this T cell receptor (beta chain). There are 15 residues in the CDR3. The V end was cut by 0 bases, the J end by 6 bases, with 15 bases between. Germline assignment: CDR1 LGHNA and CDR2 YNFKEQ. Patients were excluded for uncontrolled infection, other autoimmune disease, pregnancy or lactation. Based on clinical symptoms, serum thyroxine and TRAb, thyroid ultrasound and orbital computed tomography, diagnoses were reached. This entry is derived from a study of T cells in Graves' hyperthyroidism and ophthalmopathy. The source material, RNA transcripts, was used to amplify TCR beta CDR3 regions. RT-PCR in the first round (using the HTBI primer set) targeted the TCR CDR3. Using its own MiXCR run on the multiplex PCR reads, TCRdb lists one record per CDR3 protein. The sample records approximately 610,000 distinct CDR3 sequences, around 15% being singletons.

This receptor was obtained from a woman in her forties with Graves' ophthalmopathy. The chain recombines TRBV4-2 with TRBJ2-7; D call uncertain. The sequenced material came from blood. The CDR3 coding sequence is TGTGCCAGCAGCCAAGAGTCCTTGAGTGGGCTCGAGCAGTACTTC. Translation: CASSQESLSGLEQYF.